This T cell receptor (beta chain) was documented in a study of CD8+ T cells in alopecia areata. CDR1 SGHTA and CDR2 FQGTGA come from the germline V gene. Trimming stripped 4 bases from V and 8 bases from J, with 12 bases between. This CDR3 region has 14 residues. As to treatment: oral pan-JAK inhibitor, 5-10 mg twice daily. Alopecia areata patients gave lesional scalp punch biopsies and peripheral blood samples. Using a FACSAria, the CD4+ and CD8+ T cells were sorted from the PBMCs. cDNA prepared by RNA extraction and subsequent reverse transcription served as the template for sequencing. Profiled with immunoSEQ multiplex PCR; TCRdb holds only in-frame clones, not every one. The sample consists of around 100,000 clones, roughly three fifths of them appearing once.

This clonotype was obtained from a human donor with alopecia areata. The specimen comprised CD4+ T cells sorted from blood, sampled at week 24, from a patient treated with tofacitinib. This sequence joins TRBV7-3 and TRBJ1-6, with TRBD1 as a possible D gene (6 bases). The CDR3 DNA reads TGTGCCAGCAGCTCCCGAGGGGGGGATTCACCCCTCCACTTT. This sequence encodes CASSSRGGDSPLHF.